A selection of T cell receptor beta chains follows, all from one sample in a study of CD8+CD57+ T cells in acquired aplastic anemia. One entry per CDR3 protein results from TCRdb running MiXCR on the reads. Of roughly 98,000 distinct CDR3 sequences listed, around 70% are singletons. Specimen: sorted CD4+, CD8+, or CD8+CD57+ T cells (not recorded which) from PBMCs. These receptors all stem from a human donor with aplastic anemia. Both conserved end residues are part of each CDR3. The D gene is left open where the match is weak. A clone size is listed for some rows: how often the clone was seen (once, few, many), or a class if it is expanded.

-,TRBJ1-6,TRBV10-1,-,CASSEEGRKDSPLHF,TGCGCCAGCAGTGAGGAGGGGCGGAAGGATTCACCCCTCCACTTT
many,TRBJ1-6,TRBV2,-,CASSLTAYNSPLHF,TGTGCCAGCAGCTTGACAGCCTATAATTCACCCCTCCACTTT
-,TRBJ2-5,TRBV12-3/TRBV12-4,TRBD2,CASSDMAGGSSKTQYF,TGTGCCAGCAGTGACATGGCGGGGGGGTCCTCCAAGACCCAGTACTTC
-,TRBJ1-5,TRBV20-1,-,CSAARRAGARNQPQHF,TGCAGTGCAGCAAGACGGGCGGGGGCTCGCAATCAGCCCCAGCATTTT
-,TRBJ1-1,TRBV7-3,-,CASSPRPTGQKSEAFF,TGTGCCAGCAGCCCACGCCCAACAGGACAGAAGTCGGAAGCTTTCTTT
-,TRBJ1-1,TRBV12-3/TRBV12-4,-,CASSTRDTEAFF,TGTGCCAGCAGCACCCGGGACACTGAAGCTTTCTTT
few,TRBJ2-7,TRBV7-2,TRBD2,CASSSASGYEQYF,TGTGCCAGCAGCTCCGCTAGCGGCTACGAGCAGTACTTC
-,TRBJ2-7,TRBV10-3,TRBD2,CATTTSGSPSGEQYF,TGTGCCACAACTACTAGCGGGAGCCCCTCTGGCGAGCAGTACTTC
-,TRBJ2-3,TRBV29-1,-,CSVEGDTQYF,TGCAGCGTTGAAGGGGATACGCAGTATTTT
-,TRBJ1-6,TRBV20-1,TRBD1,CSARFLTGGTNSPLHF,TGCAGTGCTAGATTTCTCACAGGGGGGACAAATTCACCCCTCCACTTT
-,TRBJ1-1,TRBV7-9,-,CASSPEGEAFF,TGTGCCAGCAGCCCTGAGGGGGAAGCTTTCTTT
once,TRBJ1-1,TRBV12-3/TRBV12-4,-,CASIKGLTDTEAFF,TGTGCCAGCATCAAAGGGTTGACGGACACTGAAGCTTTCTTT
-,TRBJ2-2,TRBV25-1,-,CASSDDTGELFF,TGTGCCAGCAGTGATGACACCGGGGAGCTGTTTTTT
-,TRBJ1-1,TRBV20-1,TRBD1,CSARGQENTEAFF,TGCAGTGCTAGGGGACAGGAGAACACTGAAGCTTTCTTT
-,TRBJ2-3,TRBV19,-,CASSIRGDTQYF,TGTGCCAGTAGTATAAGGGGAGATACGCAGTATTTT
-,TRBJ1-5,TRBV6-6,-,CASSYGLGQPQHF,TGTGCCAGCAGTTACGGACTAGGACAGCCCCAGCATTTT
-,TRBJ1-1,TRBV6-5,-,CASSYGAAMNTEAFF,TGTGCCAGCAGTTATGGGGCAGCCATGAACACTGAAGCTTTCTTT
few,TRBJ2-3,TRBV2,-,CASSEGLARTDTQYF,TGTGCCAGCAGTGAGGGACTCGCCCGCACAGATACGCAGTATTTT
-,TRBJ1-1,TRBV10-2,-,CASSEWGATEAFF,TGCGCCAGCAGTGAGTGGGGGGCCACTGAAGCTTTCTTT
-,TRBJ2-3,TRBV24-1,TRBD2,CATSGRGDPTDTQYF,TGTGCCACCAGTGGCCGGGGGGATCCGACAGATACGCAGTATTTT
-,TRBJ1-1,TRBV10-3,-,CAISPGHTEAFF,TGTGCCATTTCCCCGGGACACACTGAAGCTTTCTTT
-,TRBJ2-7,TRBV4-1,-,CASSHLTDYEQYF,TGCGCCAGCAGCCACTTAACCGACTACGAGCAGTACTTC
few,TRBJ2-7,TRBV10-3,-,CAISEPRTPPQYF,TGTGCCATCAGTGAGCCGAGGACTCCGCCGCAGTACTTC